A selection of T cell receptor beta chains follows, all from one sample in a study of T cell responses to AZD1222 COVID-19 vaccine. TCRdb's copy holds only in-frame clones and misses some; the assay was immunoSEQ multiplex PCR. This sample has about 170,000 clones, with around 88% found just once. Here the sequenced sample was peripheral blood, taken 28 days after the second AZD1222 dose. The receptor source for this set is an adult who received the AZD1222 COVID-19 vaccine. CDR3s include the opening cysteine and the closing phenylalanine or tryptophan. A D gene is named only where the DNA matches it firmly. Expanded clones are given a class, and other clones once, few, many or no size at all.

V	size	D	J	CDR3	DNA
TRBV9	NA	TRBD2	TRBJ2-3	CASSVASGGTDTQYF	TGTGCCAGCAGCGTTGCTAGCGGGGGTACAGATACGCAGTATTTT
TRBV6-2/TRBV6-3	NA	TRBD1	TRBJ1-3	CASSYVGTGGSGNTIYF	TGTGCCAGCAGTTACGTCGGGACAGGGGGCTCTGGAAACACCATATATTTT
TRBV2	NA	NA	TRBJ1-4	CASRHQGAGGEKLFF	TGTGCCAGCAGACACCAGGGCGCAGGTGGAGAAAAACTGTTTTTT
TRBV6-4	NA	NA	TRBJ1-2	CASSDSYRNGYTF	TGTGCCAGCAGTGACTCCTATAGGAATGGCTACACCTTC
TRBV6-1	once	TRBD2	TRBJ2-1	CASSGASGPSYNEQFF	TGTGCCAGCAGTGGGGCTAGCGGCCCCTCCTACAATGAGCAGTTCTTC
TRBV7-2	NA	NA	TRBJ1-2	CASSLYYGNYGYTF	TGTGCCAGCAGCTTATATTACGGAAACTATGGCTACACCTTC
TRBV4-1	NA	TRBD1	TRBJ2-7	CASSFDLTGVYEQYF	TGCGCCAGCAGCTTTGATTTGACAGGGGTCTACGAGCAGTACTTC
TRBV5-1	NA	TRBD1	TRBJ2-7	CASSWDGTGSYEQYF	TGCGCCAGCAGCTGGGACGGGACAGGGTCCTACGAGCAGTACTTC
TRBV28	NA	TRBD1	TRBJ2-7	CASSFGTGQAQYF	TGTGCCAGCAGTTTCGGGACAGGGCAAGCGCAGTACTTC
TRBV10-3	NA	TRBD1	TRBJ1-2	CAIKGQILNYGYTF	TGTGCCATCAAGGGACAGATCCTAAACTATGGCTACACCTTC
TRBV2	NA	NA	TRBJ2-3	CASIPGWGSTDTQYF	TGTGCCAGCATTCCCGGGTGGGGGAGCACAGATACGCAGTATTTT
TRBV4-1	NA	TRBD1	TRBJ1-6	CASSQDSGRGLSSPLHF	TGCGCCAGCAGCCAAGATTCGGGCAGGGGGCTGAGTTCACCCCTCCACTTT
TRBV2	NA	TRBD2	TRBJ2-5	CASSTNGGSPETQYF	TGTGCCAGCAGCACCAACGGGGGGTCCCCGGAGACCCAGTACTTC
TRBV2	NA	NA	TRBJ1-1	CASSQTVNTEAFF	TGTGCCAGCAGCCAGACAGTGAACACTGAAGCTTTCTTT
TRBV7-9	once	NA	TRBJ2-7	CASSLVGVYEQYF	TGTGCCAGCAGCTTAGTCGGGGTCTACGAGCAGTACTTC
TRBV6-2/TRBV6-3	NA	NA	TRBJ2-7	CASSWGGHEVDF	TGTGCCAGCAGTTGGGGGGGGCACGAAGTGGATTTC
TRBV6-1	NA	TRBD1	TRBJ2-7	CASSGRWTGKSYEQYF	TGTGCCAGCAGTGGGAGGTGGACAGGGAAGTCCTACGAGCAGTACTTC
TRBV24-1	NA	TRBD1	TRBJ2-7	CATSDSAQGATYEQYF	TGTGCCACCAGTGATTCCGCCCAGGGGGCAACCTACGAGCAGTACTTC
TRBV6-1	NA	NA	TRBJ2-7	CASSEYRVEQYF	TGTGCCAGCAGTGAATACAGGGTCGAGCAGTACTTC
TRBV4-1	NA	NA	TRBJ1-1	CASSQPGVRNTEAFF	TGCGCCAGCAGCCAACCAGGGGTTAGGAACACTGAAGCTTTCTTT
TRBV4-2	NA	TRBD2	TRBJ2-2	CASSQETSGGTGELFF	TGTGCCAGCAGCCAAGAGACTAGCGGGGGGACCGGGGAGCTGTTTTTT
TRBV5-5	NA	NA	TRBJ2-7	CASSSRDQYEQYF	TGTGCCAGCAGCTCCCGGGACCAATACGAGCAGTACTTC
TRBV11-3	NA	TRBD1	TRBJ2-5	CASSDRDRGLKETQYF	TGTGCCAGCAGCGACCGGGACAGGGGGCTTAAAGAGACCCAGTACTTC
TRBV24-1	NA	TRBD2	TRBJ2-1	CATQSGGSYNEQFF	TGTGCCACTCAGAGCGGGGGGTCCTACAATGAGCAGTTCTTC
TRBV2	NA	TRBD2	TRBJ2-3	CASSGLAGGRRDTQYF	TGTGCCAGCAGTGGACTAGCGGGGGGCCGTAGGGATACGCAGTATTTT
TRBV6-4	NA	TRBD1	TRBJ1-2	CASRPRTGGSNYGYTF	TGTGCCAGCAGGCCTCGGACAGGGGGCAGTAACTATGGCTACACCTTC
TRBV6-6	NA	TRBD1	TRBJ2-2	CASKTRQGITGELFF	TGTGCCAGCAAAACCAGACAGGGAATTACCGGGGAGCTGTTTTTT
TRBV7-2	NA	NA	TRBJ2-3	CASSSYTDTQYF	TGTGCCAGCAGCTCGTACACAGATACGCAGTATTTT
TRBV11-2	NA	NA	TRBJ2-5	CASSYQGGTETQYF	TGTGCCAGCAGCTATCAGGGAGGCACGGAGACCCAGTACTTC
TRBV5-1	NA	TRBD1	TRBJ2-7	CASSFSPGQGAYEQYF	TGCGCCAGCAGCTTTTCCCCCGGACAGGGGGCTTACGAGCAGTACTTC
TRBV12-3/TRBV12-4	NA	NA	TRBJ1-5	CASNFLGQPQHF	TGTGCCAGCAATTTCCTGGGTCAGCCCCAGCATTTT
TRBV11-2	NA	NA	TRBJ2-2	CASSLDTRAGELFF	TGTGCCAGCAGCTTAGACACCAGAGCCGGGGAGCTGTTTTTT
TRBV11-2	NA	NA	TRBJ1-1	CASSSSTEAFF	TGTGCCAGCAGCTCGTCCACTGAAGCTTTCTTT
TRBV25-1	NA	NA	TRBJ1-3	CASSEFGSSGNTIYF	TGTGCCAGCAGTGAATTCGGCAGCTCTGGAAACACCATATATTTT
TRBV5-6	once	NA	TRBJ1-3	CASTEGTGNTIYF	TGTGCCAGCACGGAAGGAACTGGAAACACCATATATTTT
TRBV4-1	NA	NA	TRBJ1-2	CASSHGTENYGYTF	TGCGCCAGCAGCCACGGGACGGAGAACTATGGCTACACCTTC
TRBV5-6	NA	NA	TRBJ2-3	CASSPSLGEEYF	TGTGCCAGCAGCCCCAGTCTGGGGGAAGAGTATTTT